The table lists the clone carrying this TCR beta chain with a few counts. During its preparation, the TCRbeta library received unique molecular identifiers. TCRdb passed the PCR reads through MiXCR, listing each CDR3 protein once. Of approximately 270,000 distinct CDR3 sequences in the sample, more than 8% are singletons; the top ten hold around 10%. This sample was taken from a study of T-cell reconstitution after alpha-beta-depleted transplantation in children. The CDR3 spans 15 residues. Germline-derived CDR1 and CDR2 are LNHNV and YYDKDF (reference sequence). The V and J ends lost 0 bases and 6 bases, in that order; junction bases with no gene match: 5.

This rearrangement joins TRBV15 to TRBJ2-1, with TRBD2 matching 7 bases. The sequence derives from a human donor who donated a stem cell graft to a child with SCID. This specimen was PBMCs from the stem cell graft donor, taken from the stem cell graft. CDR3: CATSREGGWSNEQFF. The CDR3, as DNA: TGTGCCACCAGCAGAGAGGGGGGGTGGTCCAATGAGCAGTTCTTC.